These 28 T cell receptor beta chains share one sample of origin, sequenced in a study of blood T cell repertoires in COVID-19. Assay: immunoSEQ multiplex PCR; the TCRdb copy retains only in-frame clones and omits some. The sample yields under 200,000 clones, more than 75% seen once. The sequencing sample was made of peripheral blood. The receptor set was obtained from a woman between 65 and 79 years old with COVID-19, enrolled during active disease.

The chain has TRBV5-5 and TRBJ2-6; D may be TRBD1 (6 bases). Germline V gene lookup returns CDR1 SGHKS and CDR2 YYEKEE (reference sequence). V lost 4 bases and J lost 4, with 12 bases in between. The CDR3 has 15 residues. CDR3 DNA: TGTGCCAGCAGCCACAGGGTGGACGGGGCCAACGTCCTGACTTTC. Translating it yields CASSHRVDGANVLTF.

This clone was seen only once. V and J are TRBV6-5 and TRBJ1-2; D is unresolved. The CDR3 covers 15 residues. Trimming removed 2 bases at V and 4 bases at J, with 14 bases between. The germline V gene has CDR1 MNHEY and CDR2 SVGAGI. The CDR3 here is CASSYTGIPSYGYTF. The CDR3 bases are TGTGCCAGCAGTTACACCGGGATACCTTCCTATGGCTACACCTTC.

V and J are TRBV6-5 and TRBJ1-2, with a weak D call TRBD1 (6 bases). This CDR3 has 14 residues. Germline V gives CDR1 MNHEY, CDR2 SVGAGI. V was clipped by 6 bases and J by 3 bases, with 14 bases between them. This CDR3 reads CASRNKQGDYGYTF. CDR3 DNA sequence: TGTGCCAGCAGGAATAAACAGGGAGACTATGGCTACACCTTC.

The rearrangement links TRBV27 to TRBJ2-2; D is unclear. V was trimmed by 4 bases and J by 5 bases, leaving 17 bases between them. This CDR3 spans 16 amino acids. Germline V gene lookup returns CDR1 MNHEY and CDR2 SMNVEV (reference sequence). CDR3 in DNA: TGTGCCAGCAGTTGGTTGGTTAGAGACGGGACCGGGGAGCTGTTTTTT. It yields the protein CASSWLVRDGTGELFF.

The chain joins TRBV28 to TRBJ1-1; a possible D gene is TRBD1 (5 bases). CDR3 size: 11 residues. V lost 3 bases, J lost 8 bases, and 7 bases lay in between. Per the germline V gene, CDR1 is MDHEN and CDR2 is SYDVKM. The CDR3 nucleotides are TGTGCCAGCAGTTTTCGACAGGAAGCTTTCTTT. This encodes CASSFRQEAFF.

The V and J genes are TRBV27 and TRBJ1-6; 9 bases align to TRBD1. Germline V gene data show CDR1 as MNHEY and CDR2 as SMNVEV (reference sequence). This CDR3 comprises 15 residues. The J segment lost 6 bases and the V segment lost 4 bases, leaving 4 bases of the junction unmatched. The CDR3 region is CASSWGTGRNSPLHF. The CDR3 nucleotides are TGTGCCAGCAGTTGGGGGACAGGGCGTAATTCACCCCTCCACTTT.

The chain has TRBV2 and TRBJ1-2; weak D call: TRBD1 (5 bases). CDR3 length: 13 residues. V was shortened by 3 bases and J by 5 bases, with 10 bases between the two germline ends. Germline loops: CDR1 SNHLY, CDR2 FYNNEI. CDR3 sequence reads: CASSDDRYYGYTF. In DNA form, the CDR3 reads TGTGCCAGCAGTGACGACAGATATTATGGCTACACCTTC.

The rearrangement joins TRBV5-1 to TRBJ2-1; TRBD2 is a possible D gene (6 bases). The CDR3 totals 14 residues. V lost 7 bases to trimming and J lost 4 bases, with 15 bases between them. In germline, CDR1 is SGHRS, CDR2 YFSETQ. The CDR3 DNA reads as TGCGCCAGCGGCGGGACCGAAACTTACAATGAGCAGTTCTTC. Amino acid sequence: CASGGTETYNEQFF.

The chain has TRBV2 and TRBJ2-3; D possibly corresponds to TRBD1 (5 bases). CDR1 is SNHLY and CDR2 is FYNNEI in the germline V gene. V was clipped by 1 base and J by 3 bases, with 11 bases between them. The CDR3 is made up of 15 amino acids. CDR3 sequence reads: CASSEEGIQTDTQYF. The CDR3 bases are TGTGCCAGCAGTGAAGAGGGGATTCAGACAGATACGCAGTATTTT.

This clone was seen a handful of times. CDR3 nucleotides: TGTGCCACCAGCAAACAGGGGTTTTGGGTGGAGACCCAGTACTTC. Residues: CATSKQGFWVETQYF. V is TRBV15 and J is TRBJ2-5, with TRBD1 matching over 7 bases. Germline V gene lookup returns CDR1 LNHNV and CDR2 YYDKDF (reference sequence). J gave up 5 bases and V 4 bases, and 10 bases lay outside the gene matches. This CDR3 contains 15 residues.

This sequence joins TRBV5-5 and TRBJ2-1, with TRBD2 identical over 9 bases. V lost 0 bases and J lost 15; bases outside the gene matches: 7. The CDR3 extends over 13 amino acids. Germline V gene lookup returns CDR1 SGHKS and CDR2 YYEKEE (reference sequence). DNA of the CDR3: TGTGCCAGCAGCTTGGCTCTGCGGGGGGGCCTGTTCTTC. Its protein is CASSLALRGGLFF.

The chain uses TRBV21-1 and TRBJ2-1; the table gives TRBD2 as D, unverified against the DNA. TRBV21-1 is annotated as a pseudogene. The CDR3 covers 18 residues. The CDR3 is CAGDRDYGLAGGYNEQFF. The CDR3 DNA reads TGTGCCGGAGACAGAGACTACGGACTAGCGGGGGGATACAATGAGCAGTTCTTC.

The chain joins TRBV28 to TRBJ1-5; D uncertain. CDR3 size: 16 residues. Germline V lookup: CDR1 MDHEN, CDR2 SYDVKM. V gave up 2 bases and J gave up 1 base, with 12 bases separating them. In nucleotides, the CDR3 is TGTGCCAGCAGTTTAGAGGGCAAAGGGAGCAATCAGCCCCAGCATTTT. Residues: CASSLEGKGSNQPQHF.

CDR3 protein: CASSVDSSYNEQFF. The DNA for the CDR3 is TGTGCCAGCAGCGTAGACTCTTCCTACAATGAGCAGTTCTTC. The V gene is TRBV9, the J gene TRBJ2-1; no firm D call. Trimming pared 0 bases from V and 1 base from J, leaving 5 bases between. CDR3 length: 14 residues. CDR1 and CDR2 (germline): SGDLS, YYNGEE.

This chain links TRBV5-6 with TRBJ2-1, with TRBD1 matching 9 bases. Looked up from germline, CDR1 is SGHDT and CDR2 is YYEEEE. V was clipped by 2 bases and J by 1 base; unmatched bases: 4. The CDR3 runs 16 residues. This chain's CDR3 is CASSFDRGGSYNEQFF. CDR3 nucleotides: TGTGCCAGCAGCTTTGACAGGGGGGGTTCCTACAATGAGCAGTTCTTC.

This CDR3 reads CASSFDYGDNEQFF. The CDR3, as DNA: TGTGCCAGCAGCTTTGACTATGGGGACAATGAGCAGTTCTTC. This chain links TRBV5-5 with TRBJ2-1, with D tentatively TRBD2 (5 bases). The CDR3 has 14 amino acids. The germline V and J ends were trimmed by 2 bases and 5 bases, with 11 bases remaining between them. The V gene's germline CDR1 is SGHKS and CDR2 YYEKEE (reference sequence).

The chain carries TRBV19 and TRBJ1-1; TRBD1 might be the D (5 bases). Germline loops: CDR1 LNHDA, CDR2 SQIVND (reference sequence). V shed 3 bases and J shed 1 base, with 12 bases lying between them. The CDR3 covers 15 residues. In DNA form, the CDR3 reads TGTGCCAGTAGTATGGAGGGACGGACGAACACTGAAGCTTTCTTT. Translation: CASSMEGRTNTEAFF.

This clone came up once. V is TRBV6-1 and J is TRBJ2-7, with D maybe TRBD2 (7 bases). Germline assignment: CDR1 MNHNS and CDR2 SASEGT. This CDR3 has 12 residues. V lost 10 bases and J 0 bases, leaving 10 bases between the germline ends. Here the CDR3 reads CATAGASYEQYF. DNA of the CDR3: TGTGCCACGGCGGGGGCCTCCTACGAGCAGTACTTC.

This chain links TRBV18 with TRBJ1-5; D gene unclear. Germline assignment: CDR1 KGHSH and CDR2 LQKENI. The V end lost 4 bases, the J end lost 4 bases, and 5 bases lay between the germline ends. This CDR3 has 12 amino acids. The CDR3 nucleotides are TGTGCCAGCTCACTCTCGAATCAGCCCCAGCATTTT. This gives the protein CASSLSNQPQHF.

The chain couples TRBV29-1 to TRBJ2-1, with D possibly matching TRBD2 (6 bases). In germline, CDR1 is SQVTM, CDR2 ANQGSEA. The CDR3 sequence is 15 residues long. Trimming left V 4 bases short and J 2 bases short, with 15 bases between. CDR3 DNA sequence: TGCAGCGTTGTAACCGCGGGGAGAACCTACAATGAGCAGTTCTTC. Protein sequence: CSVVTAGRTYNEQFF.

V is TRBV29-1 and J is TRBJ2-5; tentative D call: TRBD2 (6 bases). V was cut by 4 bases and J by 9 bases, with 15 bases left in between. CDR3 size: 12 residues. In germline, CDR1 is SQVTM, CDR2 ANQGSEA. CDR3 DNA: TGCAGCGTTGCGGGGGTCCAGAGGCCCCAGTACTTC. Encoded protein: CSVAGVQRPQYF. Filled out from reference TRBV29-1 and TRBJ2-5, the complete variable domain reads SAVISQKPSRDICQRGTSLTIQCQVDSQVTMMFWYRQQPGQSLTLIATANQGSEATYESGFVIDKFPISRPNLTFSTLTVSNMSPEDSSIYLCSVAGVQRPQYFGPGTRLLVL.

The chain uses TRBV7-8 and TRBJ2-2; possibly TRBD1 for D (5 bases). Trimming shortened V by 5 bases and J by 0 bases, and 16 bases separated the two germline ends. Germline CDR1 is SGHVS and CDR2 is FQNEAQ. This CDR3 contains 17 residues. The DNA of the CDR3 is TGTGCCAGCAGCCCTATAACTGGGGCAGCGAACACCGGGGAGCTGTTTTTT. The encoded protein is CASSPITGAANTGELFF.

Points on this clone: The sample contains more than one DNA sequence encoding this CDR3. V gene TRBV9 combines with J gene TRBJ1-3; D is perhaps TRBD1 (6 bases). V was shortened by 3 bases and J by 0 bases, with 10 bases between the two germline ends. There are 15 residues in the CDR3. Germline V lookup: CDR1 SGDLS, CDR2 YYNGEE. CDR3: CASSAGQSSGNTIYF. The CDR3 DNA sequence: TGTGCCAGCAGCGCGGGACAAAGCTCTGGAAACACCATATATTTT.

The rearrangement joins TRBV5-8 to TRBJ2-1; D is unresolved. Per germline, CDR1 SGHTS and CDR2 YDEGEE. CDR3 size: 15 residues. V was trimmed by 0 bases and J by 0 bases, leaving 7 bases between them. This chain's CDR3 is CASSLESVSYNEQFF. CDR3 DNA: TGTGCCAGCAGCTTGGAAAGCGTCTCCTACAATGAGCAGTTCTTC.

The chain couples TRBV6-5 to TRBJ2-3; 7 nucleotides align to TRBD2. The CDR3 spans 15 residues. Germline trimming cut 6 bases from V and 2 bases from J; bases unmatched to any gene: 8. Germline-derived CDR1 and CDR2 are MNHEY and SVGAGI. The CDR3 region has the DNA TGTGCCAGCAGGTTAATGGGGGGGTTCACAGATACGCAGTATTTT. The encoded protein is CASRLMGGFTDTQYF.

The chain employs TRBV5-1 and TRBJ1-6; possible D gene TRBD1, 5 bases. Germline CDR1 and CDR2: SGHRS and YFSETQ. The CDR3 sequence is 15 residues long. V was pared by 1 base and J by 6 bases, with 11 bases between. For the CDR3, the DNA is TGCGCCAGCAGCTTGAAGGGGTGGGGTAATTCACCCCTCCACTTT. This codes for CASSLKGWGNSPLHF.

The rearrangement links TRBV19 to TRBJ1-5; the D is unclear. The CDR3 covers 14 residues. Germline CDR1 reads LNHDA; CDR2 reads SQIVND (reference sequence). V was trimmed by 6 bases and J by 6 bases, leaving 15 bases between them. The CDR3 bases are TGTGCCAGTAGGCCGGGGTCGTCGGTTCAGCCCCAGCATTTT. Protein product: CASRPGSSVQPQHF. The full variable domain, in which reference TRBV19 and TRBJ1-5 provide the parts outside the CDR3, is DGGITQSPKYLFRKEGQNVTLSCEQNLNHDAMYWYRQDPGQGLRLIYYSQIVNDFQKGDIAEGYSVSREKKESFPLTVTSAQKNPTAFYLCASRPGSSVQPQHFGDGTRLSIL.

The genes are TRBV7-3 and TRBJ2-7, with D perhaps TRBD2 (5 bases). Germline-derived CDR1 and CDR2 are SGHTA and FQGTGA. The CDR3 covers 13 residues. Between the trimmed V and J ends, which lost 1 base and 4 bases, there was a span of 8 bases. CDR3 protein: CASSLMGSYEQYF. The CDR3 coding sequence is TGTGCCAGCAGCTTAATGGGGAGTTACGAGCAGTACTTC.